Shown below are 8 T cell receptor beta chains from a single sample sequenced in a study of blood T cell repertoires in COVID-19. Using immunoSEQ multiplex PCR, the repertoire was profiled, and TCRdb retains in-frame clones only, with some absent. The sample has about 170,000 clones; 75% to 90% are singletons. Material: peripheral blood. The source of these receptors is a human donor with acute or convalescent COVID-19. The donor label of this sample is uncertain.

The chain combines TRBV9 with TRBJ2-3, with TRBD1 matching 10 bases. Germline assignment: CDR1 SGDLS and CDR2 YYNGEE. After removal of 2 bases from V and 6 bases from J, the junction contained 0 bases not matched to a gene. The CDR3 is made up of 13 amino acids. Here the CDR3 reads CASSVGQGDTQYF. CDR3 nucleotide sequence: TGTGCCAGCAGCGTGGGACAGGGGGATACGCAGTATTTT. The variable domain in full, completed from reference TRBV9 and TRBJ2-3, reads DSGVTQTPKHLITATGQRVTLRCSPRSGDLSVYWYQQSLDQGLQFLIQYYNGEERAKGNILERFSAQQFPDLHSELNLSSLELGDSALYFCASSVGQGDTQYFGPGTRLTVL.

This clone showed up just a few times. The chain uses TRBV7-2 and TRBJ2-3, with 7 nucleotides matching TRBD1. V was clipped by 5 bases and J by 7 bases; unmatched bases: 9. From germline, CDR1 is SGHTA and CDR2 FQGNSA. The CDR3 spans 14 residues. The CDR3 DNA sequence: TGTGCCAGCAGCCGCCTAAAACAGGGGAATACGCAGTATTTT. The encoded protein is CASSRLKQGNTQYF.

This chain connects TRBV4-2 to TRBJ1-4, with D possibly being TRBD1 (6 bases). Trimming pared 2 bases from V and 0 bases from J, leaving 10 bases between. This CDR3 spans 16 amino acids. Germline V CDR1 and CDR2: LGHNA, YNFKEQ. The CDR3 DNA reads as TGTGCCAGCAGCCAAACAGGGATTGCAACTAATGAAAAACTGTTTTTT. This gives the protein CASSQTGIATNEKLFF.

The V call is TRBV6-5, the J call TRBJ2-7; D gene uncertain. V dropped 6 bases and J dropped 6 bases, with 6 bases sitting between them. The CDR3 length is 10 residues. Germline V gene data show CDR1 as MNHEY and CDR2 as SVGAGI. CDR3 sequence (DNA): TGTGCCAGCAGGGCCGTCGAGCAGTACTTC. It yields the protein CASRAVEQYF.

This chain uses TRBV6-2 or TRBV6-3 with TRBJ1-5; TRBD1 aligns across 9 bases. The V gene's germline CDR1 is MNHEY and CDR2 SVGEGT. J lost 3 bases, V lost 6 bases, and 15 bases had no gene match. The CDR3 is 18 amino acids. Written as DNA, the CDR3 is TGTGCCAGCAGCCCTCGAAACCCCGGGACAGGGTTCAATCAGCCCCAGCATTTT. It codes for CASSPRNPGTGFNQPQHF.

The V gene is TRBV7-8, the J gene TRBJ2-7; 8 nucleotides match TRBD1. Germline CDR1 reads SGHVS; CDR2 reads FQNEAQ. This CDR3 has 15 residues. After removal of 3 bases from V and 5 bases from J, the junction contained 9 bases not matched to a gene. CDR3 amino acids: CASSFGQGRVNEQYF. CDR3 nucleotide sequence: TGTGCCAGCAGCTTCGGACAGGGTAGGGTAAACGAGCAGTACTTC.

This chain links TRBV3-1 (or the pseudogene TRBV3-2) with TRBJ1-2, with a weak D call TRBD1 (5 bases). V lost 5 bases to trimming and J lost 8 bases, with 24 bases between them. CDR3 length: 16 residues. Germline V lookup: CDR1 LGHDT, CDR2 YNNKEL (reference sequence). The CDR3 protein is CASSLDPGRRLSGYTF. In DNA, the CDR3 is TGTGCCAGCAGCTTAGACCCAGGGAGGAGGCTATCGGGCTACACCTTC.

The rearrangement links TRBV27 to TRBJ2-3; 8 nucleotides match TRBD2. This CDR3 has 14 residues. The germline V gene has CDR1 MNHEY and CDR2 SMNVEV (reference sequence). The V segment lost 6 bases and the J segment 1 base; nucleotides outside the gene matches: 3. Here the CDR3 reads CASRAGGGTDTQYF. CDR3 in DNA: TGTGCCAGCAGGGCGGGGGGTGGCACAGATACGCAGTATTTT.